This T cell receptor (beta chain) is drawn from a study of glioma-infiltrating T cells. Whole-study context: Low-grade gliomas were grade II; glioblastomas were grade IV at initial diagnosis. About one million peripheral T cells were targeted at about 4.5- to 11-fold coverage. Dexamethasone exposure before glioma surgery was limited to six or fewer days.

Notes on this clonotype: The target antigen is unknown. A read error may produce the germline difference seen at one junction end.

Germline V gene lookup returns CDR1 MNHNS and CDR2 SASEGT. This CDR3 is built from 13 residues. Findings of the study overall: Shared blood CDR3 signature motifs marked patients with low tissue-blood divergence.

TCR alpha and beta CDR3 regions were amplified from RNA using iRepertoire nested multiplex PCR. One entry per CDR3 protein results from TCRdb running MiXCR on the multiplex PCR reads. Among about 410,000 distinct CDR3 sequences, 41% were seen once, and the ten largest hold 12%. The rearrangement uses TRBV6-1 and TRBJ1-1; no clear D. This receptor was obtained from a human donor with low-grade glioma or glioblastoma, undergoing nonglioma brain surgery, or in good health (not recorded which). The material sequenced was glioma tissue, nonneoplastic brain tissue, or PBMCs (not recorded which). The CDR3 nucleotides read TGTGCCAGCAGCGATTACCTGAACACTGAAGCTCTCTTT. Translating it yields CASSDYLNTEALF.